The next 27 T cell receptor beta chains were all read from a single sample in a study of breast tumors, draining lymph nodes, adjacent tissues. MiXCR was run by TCRdb on the multiplex PCR reads, yielding one entry per CDR3 protein. The sample has under 35,000 distinct CDR3 sequences; less than 65% are singletons. Input material: breast tumor tissue. These TCRs come from a female donor with breast cancer. Some clones in this sample may be carry-over from other donors' samples.

In the case of this clonotype: At one end the junction does not follow the germline gene, possibly because of a read error. The chain has TRBV7-7 and TRBJ2-3; 9 bases are a match to TRBD2. CDR3 length: 15 residues. In germline, CDR1 is SSHAT, CDR2 FNYEAQ (reference sequence). CDR3 region: CASSLGGGATDTQYF. The CDR3 DNA reads TGTGCTAGCAGCTTAGGCGGGGGGGCCACAGATACGCAGTATTTT.

V usage is TRBV7-2 and J usage is TRBJ1-6; 8 nucleotides line up with TRBD1. The CDR3 covers 15 residues. The V gene's germline CDR1 is SGHTA and CDR2 FQGNSA. J lost 13 bases, V lost 5 bases, and 13 bases had no gene match. The CDR3 reads CASSTSDRAYFPLHF. The CDR3 DNA reads TGTGCCAGCAGCACCTCGGACAGGGCCTACTTTCCCCTCCACTTT.

V gene TRBV29-1 combines with J gene TRBJ2-7, with D tentatively TRBD2 (5 bases). The CDR3 loop spans 13 amino acids. The V and J ends lost 6 bases and 0 bases respectively, with 12 bases between them. In germline, CDR1 is SQVTM, CDR2 ANQGSEA. The CDR3 bases are TGCAGCGTAAAAGCGGAGCTCTCCTACGAGCAGTACTTC. The encoded protein is CSVKAELSYEQYF.

The rearrangement links TRBV12-3 or TRBV12-4 to TRBJ2-5; D possibly corresponds to TRBD1 (5 bases). The CDR3 totals 14 residues. V lost 7 bases to trimming and J lost 0 bases, with 12 bases between them. The CDR3 spells CASNPGPNQETQYF. CDR3 in DNA: TGTGCCAGCAACCCAGGGCCAAACCAAGAGACCCAGTACTTC.

The chain couples TRBV15 to TRBJ1-2; D is perhaps TRBD1 (5 bases). With 2 bases removed from V and 4 bases from J, the gap between germline ends came to 11 bases. Germline-derived CDR1 and CDR2 are LNHNV and YYDKDF (reference sequence). The CDR3 is 14 amino acids. CDR3 in amino acids: CATSRPGHSYGYTF. DNA of the CDR3: TGTGCCACCAGCAGACCCGGACACAGCTATGGCTACACCTTC.

Only a few counts were recorded for this clonotype. V and J are TRBV18 and TRBJ1-1; the D gene is possibly TRBD1 (6 bases). There are 16 residues in the CDR3. Per germline, CDR1 KGHSH and CDR2 LQKENI. V lost 0 bases, J lost 2 bases, and 13 bases lay in between. CDR3 protein: CASSPPSRGSNTEAFF. CDR3 coding DNA: TGTGCCAGCTCACCACCGAGCAGGGGAAGTAACACTGAAGCTTTCTTT.

This chain joins TRBV29-1 and TRBJ2-1, with TRBD1 as a possible D gene (6 bases). Trimming took off 6 bases at V and 5 bases at J, with 20 bases between the two ends. Germline loops: CDR1 SQVTM, CDR2 ANQGSEA. The CDR3 runs 15 residues. The CDR3 reads CSVEWPGAPDNEQFF. The CDR3 DNA follows: TGCAGCGTCGAATGGCCAGGGGCCCCCGACAATGAGCAGTTCTTC.

This clonotype was observed many times. V is TRBV3-1 and J is TRBJ2-7, with D perhaps given as TRBD1 or TRBD2 (6 bases each). V lost 0 bases and J 12 bases, leaving 18 bases between the germline ends. The CDR3 runs 14 residues. Germline CDR1 reads LGHDT; CDR2 reads YNNKEL (reference sequence). The CDR3 sequence: CASSQELARGDRYF. In DNA, the CDR3 is TGTGCCAGCAGCCAAGAACTGGCTAGGGGGGATCGGTACTTC.

The chain couples TRBV15 to TRBJ2-1; 8 bases fit TRBD2. V was pared by 6 bases and J by 9 bases, with 16 bases of the junction left unmatched. The CDR3 spans 16 residues. Germline lookup yields CDR1 LNHNV and CDR2 YYDKDF (reference sequence). CDR3 bases: TGTGCCACCAGTAGTCCTCGGACTAGCTCAGAGGTTGAGCAGTTCTTC. Translating it yields CATSSPRTSSEVEQFF.

In the case of this clonotype: The conserved closing phenylalanine or tryptophan is absent in this CDR3, likely reflecting a read error. The limits of the CDR3 on the DNA are not certain, so only TCRdb's listed CDR3 is given. This chain links TRBV2 with TRBJ1-5; TRBD1 is the table's D call, not checked against the DNA. CDR1 and CDR2 from the germline V gene are SNHLY and FYNNEI. Ends included, the CDR3 has 9 residues. CDR3 in amino acids: CASSEQGIA.

The J gene is TRBJ1-3, the V gene TRBV9, with no clear D. The CDR3 has 15 residues. CDR1 is SGDLS, CDR2 YYNGEE, per germline. The ends were cut back, 6 bases at V and 4 bases at J, with 17 bases in the middle. Here the CDR3 reads CASTLGGTAGNTIYF. CDR3 coding DNA: TGTGCCAGCACCCTGGGAGGTACGGCAGGAAACACCATATATTTT.

This chain uses TRBV18 with TRBJ2-1, with 7 bases aligning to TRBD2. The CDR3 loop spans 16 amino acids. Trimming removed 0 bases from V and 8 bases from J; junction bases left unmatched: 10. The germline CDR1 and CDR2 sequences are KGHSH and LQKENI. The CDR3 DNA is TGTGCCAGCTCACCACCGGGCGGGAGATTAGGAGATGAGCAGTTCTTC. Translating gives CASSPPGGRLGDEQFF. The full variable domain, in which reference TRBV18 and TRBJ2-1 provide the parts outside the CDR3, is NAGVMQNPRHLVRRRGQEARLRCSPMKGHSHVYWYRQLPEEGLKFMVYLQKENIIDESGMPKERFSAEFPKEGPSILRIQQVVRGDSAAYFCASSPPGGRLGDEQFFGPGTRLTVL.

CDR3: CASSQDLSYYEQYF. CDR3 DNA: TGCGCCAGCAGCCAAGATCTGTCGTATTACGAGCAGTACTTC. This chain connects TRBV4-1 to TRBJ2-7; no clear D gene. V was pared by 0 bases and J by 4 bases, with 10 bases between. The CDR3 is 14 amino acids. Germline V gene data show CDR1 as MGHRA and CDR2 as YSYEKL.

In its sample, this clonotype was seen many times. Being one base from a much bigger clone, this may be a read error. J is TRBJ1-2 and V is TRBV6-1, with 8 nucleotides matching TRBD1. J gave up 4 bases and V 6 bases, and 4 bases lay outside the gene matches. CDR1 MNHNS and CDR2 SASEGT come from the germline V gene. This CDR3 is 13 amino acids long. The CDR3 loop reads CASRLTGGYGYTF. DNA for the CDR3: TGTGCCAGCAGGCTTACAGGGGGCTATGGCTACACCTTC.

V gene TRBV20-1 combines with J gene TRBJ1-2; 7 positions agree with TRBD1. Trimming removed 4 bases from V and 8 bases from J; junction bases left unmatched: 7. The CDR3 contains 12 residues. The germline CDR1 and CDR2 sequences are DFQATT and SNEGSKA (reference sequence). CDR3 region: CSAKEGQWGYTF. CDR3 coding DNA: TGCAGTGCTAAGGAGGGACAGTGGGGCTACACCTTC.

In its sample, this clonotype was seen a few times. As DNA, the CDR3 is TGTGCCACCCGCGGACGACTGGGGCACTCCTACGAGCAGTACTTC. Its translation is CATRGRLGHSYEQYF. V and J are TRBV10-3 and TRBJ2-7; maybe TRBD1 (5 bases). The CDR3 length is 15 residues. The germline CDR1 and CDR2 sequences are ENHRY and SYGVKD. The V gene lost 10 bases and the J gene lost 0 bases, with 19 bases spanning the gap.

CDR3 DNA: TGTGCCACCAGTGGCGGGGGTACCTACGAGCAGTACTTC. Translation: CATSGGGTYEQYF. The rearrangement uses TRBV24-1 and TRBJ2-7, with 7 bases fitting TRBD2. After removal of 5 bases from V and 2 bases from J, the junction contained 2 bases not matched to a gene. In germline, CDR1 is KGHDR, CDR2 SFDVKD. The CDR3 is made up of 13 amino acids.

The chain is built from TRBV2 and TRBJ2-3; maybe TRBD2 (5 bases). The CDR3 runs 13 residues. Trimming cost V 6 bases and J 2 bases, with 9 bases left between them. The germline V gene encodes CDR1 SNHLY and CDR2 FYNNEI. The CDR3 here is CASSERNTDTQYF. CDR3 DNA sequence: TGTGCCAGCAGCGAGCGGAACACAGATACGCAGTATTTT.

This clonotype was found once. The chain couples TRBV9 to TRBJ2-2; D is ambiguous. The CDR3 has 13 residues. The germline CDR1 and CDR2 sequences are SGDLS and YYNGEE. V was clipped by 0 bases and J by 3 bases, with 3 bases between them. CDR3: CASSVAHTGELFF. The CDR3 region has the DNA TGTGCCAGCAGCGTAGCACACACCGGGGAGCTGTTTTTT. Supplemented by reference TRBV9 and TRBJ2-2, the full variable domain reads DSGVTQTPKHLITATGQRVTLRCSPRSGDLSVYWYQQSLDQGLQFLIQYYNGEERAKGNILERFSAQQFPDLHSELNLSSLELGDSALYFCASSVAHTGELFFGEGSRLTVL.

In its sample, this clonotype was seen many times. One base away lies a much larger clone, so this may be a sequencing read error. V and J are TRBV3-1 and TRBJ2-1; 8 bases are shared with TRBD1. Germline CDR1 LGHDT, CDR2 YNNKEL (reference sequence). CDR3 length: 17 amino acids. The J segment lost 8 bases and the V segment lost 1 base, leaving 13 bases of the junction unmatched. CDR3 amino acids: CASSQVGGRGLGHEQFF. The CDR3, as DNA: TGTGCCAGCAGCCAAGTTGGAGGCAGGGGGCTAGGACATGAGCAGTTCTTC.

The rearrangement uses TRBV14 and TRBJ1-2, with D possibly being TRBD1 (6 bases). Trimming shortened V by 2 bases and J by 4 bases, and 14 bases separated the two germline ends. Germline CDR1 and CDR2: SGHDN and FVKESK. This CDR3 has 15 residues. The CDR3 DNA sequence: TGTGCCAGCAGCCAACGGGGGCCACCCTCCTATGGCTACACCTTC. It translates to CASSQRGPPSYGYTF.

V and J are TRBV7-6 and TRBJ2-7, with unresolved D. Germline CDR1 is SGHVS and CDR2 is FNYEAQ. V shed 1 base and J shed 5 bases, with 3 bases lying between them. The CDR3 sequence is 11 residues long. The DNA for the CDR3 is TGTGCCAGCAGCTTAGGGAACGAGCAGTACTTC. Translation gives CASSLGNEQYF.

This chain links TRBV27 with TRBJ1-6; no reliable D call. In germline, CDR1 is MNHEY, CDR2 SMNVEV (reference sequence). The CDR3 extends over 17 amino acids. The V gene lost 1 base and the J gene lost 4 bases, with 14 bases spanning the gap. CDR3 coding DNA: TGTGCCAGCAGTTTATACCCGGCACAAGATTATAATTCACCCCTCCACTTT. The encoded protein is CASSLYPAQDYNSPLHF.

The V call is TRBV18, the J call TRBJ2-7, with 8 bases lining up with TRBD1. V was clipped by 8 bases and J by 7 bases; unmatched bases: 7. In germline, CDR1 is KGHSH, CDR2 LQKENI. This CDR3 region has 12 residues. CDR3 amino acids: CASPRDRSEQYV. The CDR3 DNA follows: TGTGCCAGCCCCCGGGACAGGAGTGAGCAGTACGTC.

This clonotype has only one observation. The chain is built from TRBV2 and TRBJ2-7; a possible D gene is TRBD1 (5 bases). Germline CDR1 is SNHLY and CDR2 is FYNNEI. This CDR3 region has 14 residues. In DNA form, the CDR3 reads TGTGCCAGCAAAGATGAACAACCTAGGGGCGAGCACTCCGTC. It yields the protein CASKDEQPRGEHSV.

This chain connects TRBV20-1 to TRBJ1-5, with D possibly TRBD1 on 5 matching bases. Trimming shortened V by 1 base and J by 0 bases, and 7 bases separated the two germline ends. From germline, CDR1 is DFQATT and CDR2 SNEGSKA (reference sequence). The CDR3 has 14 amino acids. Here the CDR3 reads CSARGQISNQPQHF. The CDR3 region has the DNA TGCAGTGCTAGAGGACAGATTAGCAATCAGCCCCAGCATTTT.

The V call is TRBV10-3, the J call TRBJ1-3, with D unclear. This CDR3 is built from 13 residues. Per germline, CDR1 ENHRY and CDR2 SYGVKD. Trimming took off 6 bases at V and 0 bases at J, with 6 bases between the two ends. DNA of the CDR3: TGTGCCATCAGCCTCAGCTCTGGAAACACCATATATTTT. Translated, it gives CAISLSSGNTIYF.